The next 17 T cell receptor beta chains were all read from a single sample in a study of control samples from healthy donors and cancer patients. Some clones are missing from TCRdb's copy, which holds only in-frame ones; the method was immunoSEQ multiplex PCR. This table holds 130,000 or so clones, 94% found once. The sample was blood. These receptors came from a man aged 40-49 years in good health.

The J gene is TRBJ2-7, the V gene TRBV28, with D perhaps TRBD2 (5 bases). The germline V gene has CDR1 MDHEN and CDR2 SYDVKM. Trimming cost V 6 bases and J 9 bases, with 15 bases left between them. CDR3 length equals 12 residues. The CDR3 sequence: CASSPPIRGQYF. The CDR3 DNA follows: TGTGCCAGCAGCCCCCCGATACGGGGGCAGTACTTC.

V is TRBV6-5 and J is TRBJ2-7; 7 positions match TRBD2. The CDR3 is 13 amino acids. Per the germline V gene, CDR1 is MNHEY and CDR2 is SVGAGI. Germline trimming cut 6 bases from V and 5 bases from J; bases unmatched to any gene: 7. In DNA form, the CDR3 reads TGTGCCAGCAGCGTCCTTGGGAGGGACGAGCAGTACTTC. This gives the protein CASSVLGRDEQYF.

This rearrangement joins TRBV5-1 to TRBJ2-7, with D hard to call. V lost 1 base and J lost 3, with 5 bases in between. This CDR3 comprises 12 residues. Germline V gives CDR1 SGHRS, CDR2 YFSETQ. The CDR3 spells CASSLTDYEQYF. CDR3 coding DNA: TGCGCCAGCAGCTTGACAGACTACGAGCAGTACTTC.

CDR3 nucleotide sequence: TGCGCCAGCAGACCTAGCGGGAGAGTCTCGAACACCGGGGAGCTGTTTTTT. Translation gives CASRPSGRVSNTGELFF. The genes are TRBV5-1 and TRBJ2-2; 10 bases align to TRBD2. V lost 5 bases and J lost 0; bases outside the gene matches: 7. This CDR3 contains 17 residues. Germline V CDR1 and CDR2: SGHRS, YFSETQ.

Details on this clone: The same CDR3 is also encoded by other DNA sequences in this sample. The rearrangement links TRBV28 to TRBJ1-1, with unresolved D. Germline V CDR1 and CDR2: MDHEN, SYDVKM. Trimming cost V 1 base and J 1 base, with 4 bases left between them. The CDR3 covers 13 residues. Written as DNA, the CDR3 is TGTGCCAGCAGTTTATTGGGGAACACTGAAGCTTTCTTT. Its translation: CASSLLGNTEAFF.

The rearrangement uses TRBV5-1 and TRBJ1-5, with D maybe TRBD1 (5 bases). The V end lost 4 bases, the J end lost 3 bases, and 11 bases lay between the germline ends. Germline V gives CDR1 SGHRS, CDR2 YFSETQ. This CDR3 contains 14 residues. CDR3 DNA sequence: TGCGCCAGCAGCCCGGGAGGGACCAATCAGCCCCAGCATTTT. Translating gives CASSPGGTNQPQHF.

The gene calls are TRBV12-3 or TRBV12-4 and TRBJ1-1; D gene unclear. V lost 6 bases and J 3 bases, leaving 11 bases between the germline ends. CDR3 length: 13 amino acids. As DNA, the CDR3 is TGTGCCAGCAGACAACTTACGGACACTGAAGCTTTCTTT. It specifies CASRQLTDTEAFF.

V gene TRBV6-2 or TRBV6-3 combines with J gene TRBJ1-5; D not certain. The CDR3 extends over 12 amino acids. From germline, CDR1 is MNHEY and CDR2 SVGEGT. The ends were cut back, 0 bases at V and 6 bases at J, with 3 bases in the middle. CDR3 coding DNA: TGTGCCAGCAGTTACTCCAGTCAGCCCCAGCATTTT. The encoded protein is CASSYSSQPQHF.

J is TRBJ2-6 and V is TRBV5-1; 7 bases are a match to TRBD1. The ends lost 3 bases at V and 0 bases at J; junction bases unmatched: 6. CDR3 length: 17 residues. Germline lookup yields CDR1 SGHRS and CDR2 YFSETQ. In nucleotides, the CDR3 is TGCGCCAGCAGCTGGGACAGAGAATTCTCTGGGGCCAACGTCCTGACTTTC. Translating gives CASSWDREFSGANVLTF.

The CDR3 loop is CASSYGTTTDTQYF. In DNA form, the CDR3 reads TGTGCCAGCAGTTATGGGACTACGACTGATACGCAGTATTTT. V is TRBV6-6 and J is TRBJ2-3; 7 bases fit TRBD2. This CDR3 is 14 amino acids long. Germline V lookup: CDR1 MNHNY, CDR2 SVGAGI (reference sequence). Trimming cost V 3 bases and J 6 bases; bases outside gene matches: 6.

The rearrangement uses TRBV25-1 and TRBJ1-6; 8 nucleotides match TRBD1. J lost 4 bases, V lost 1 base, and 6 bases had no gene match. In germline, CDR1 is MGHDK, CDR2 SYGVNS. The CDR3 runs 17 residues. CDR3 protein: CASSESAGGMYNSPLHF. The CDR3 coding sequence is TGTGCCAGCAGTGAATCGGCAGGGGGCATGTATAATTCACCCCTCCACTTT.

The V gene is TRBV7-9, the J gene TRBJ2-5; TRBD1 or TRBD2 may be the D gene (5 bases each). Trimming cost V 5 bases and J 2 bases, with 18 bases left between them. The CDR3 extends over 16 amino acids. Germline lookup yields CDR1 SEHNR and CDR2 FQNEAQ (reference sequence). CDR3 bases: TGTGCCAGCAGCCCGGGTGGGGACCCCAGGCAAGAGACCCAGTACTTC. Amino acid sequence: CASSPGGDPRQETQYF.

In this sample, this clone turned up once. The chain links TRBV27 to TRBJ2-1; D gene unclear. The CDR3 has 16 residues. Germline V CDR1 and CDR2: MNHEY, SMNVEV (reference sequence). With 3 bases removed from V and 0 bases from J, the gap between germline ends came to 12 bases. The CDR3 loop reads CASSFYYRSSYNEQFF. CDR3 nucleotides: TGTGCCAGCAGTTTCTATTATCGGAGCTCCTACAATGAGCAGTTCTTC.

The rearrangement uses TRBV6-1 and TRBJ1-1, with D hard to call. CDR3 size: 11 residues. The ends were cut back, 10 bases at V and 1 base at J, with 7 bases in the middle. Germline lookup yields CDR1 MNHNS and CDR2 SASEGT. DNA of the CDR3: TGTGCCACCCTCCGGAACACTGAAGCTTTCTTT. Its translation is CATLRNTEAFF.

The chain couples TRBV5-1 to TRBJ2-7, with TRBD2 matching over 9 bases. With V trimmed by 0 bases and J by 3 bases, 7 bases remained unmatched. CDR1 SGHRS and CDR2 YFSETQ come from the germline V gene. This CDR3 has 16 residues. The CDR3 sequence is CASSLAGGSGSYEQYF. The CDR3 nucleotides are TGCGCCAGCAGCTTGGCCGGTGGTAGCGGGAGCTACGAGCAGTACTTC.

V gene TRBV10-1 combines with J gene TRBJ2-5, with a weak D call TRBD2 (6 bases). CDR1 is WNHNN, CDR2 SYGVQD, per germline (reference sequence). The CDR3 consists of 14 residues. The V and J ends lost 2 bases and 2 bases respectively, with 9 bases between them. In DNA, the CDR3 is TGCGCCAGCAGTGAGCCAGGGACTCAAGAGACCCAGTACTTC. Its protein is CASSEPGTQETQYF.

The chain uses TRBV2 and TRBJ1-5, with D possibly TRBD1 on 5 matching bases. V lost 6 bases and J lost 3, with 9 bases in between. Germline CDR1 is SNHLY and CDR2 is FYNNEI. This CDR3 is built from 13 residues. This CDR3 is CASRRDVNQPQHF. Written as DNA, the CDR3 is TGTGCCAGCAGGAGGGACGTCAATCAGCCCCAGCATTTT. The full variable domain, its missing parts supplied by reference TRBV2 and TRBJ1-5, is EPEVTQTPSHQVTQMGQEVILRCVPISNHLYFYWYRQILGQKVEFLVSFYNNEISEKSEIFDDQFSVERPDGSNFTLKIRSTKLEDSAMYFCASRRDVNQPQHFGDGTRLSIL.